The 10 T cell receptor beta chains reported below all come from one sample, sequenced in a study of blood T cell repertoires in COVID-19. Sequenced by immunoSEQ multiplex PCR; TCRdb stores in-frame clones only, minus some. In the table there are 88,000 or so clones, around 79% of which are singletons. Input material: peripheral blood. The source is a human donor in a cohort sampled during active COVID-19.

V gene TRBV9 combines with J gene TRBJ1-2; weak D call: TRBD1 (5 bases). This CDR3 contains 15 residues. Germline lookup yields CDR1 SGDLS and CDR2 YYNGEE. Trimming removed 0 bases from V and 0 bases from J, with 9 bases in between. The CDR3 protein is CASSVGGLANYGYTF. The CDR3 DNA sequence: TGTGCCAGCAGCGTAGGGGGACTAGCTAACTATGGCTACACCTTC.

The V gene is TRBV2, the J gene TRBJ2-1, with 8 bases aligning to TRBD2. This CDR3 has 15 residues. The trim removed 4 bases at V and 8 bases at J, leaving 10 bases unmatched. The germline CDR1 and CDR2 sequences are SNHLY and FYNNEI. CDR3 loop: CASSVPSGSDYEQFF. CDR3 nucleotides: TGTGCCAGCAGTGTCCCCAGCGGGAGTGACTATGAGCAGTTCTTC.

The sample holds a few counts of this clone. The chain uses TRBV3-1 (or the pseudogene TRBV3-2) and TRBJ2-1, with no clear D. The ends were cut back, 4 bases at V and 8 bases at J, with 18 bases in the middle. Germline CDR1 is LGHDT and CDR2 is YNNKEL (reference sequence). This CDR3 contains 15 residues. The CDR3 loop reads CASSLYSFYGDEQFF. The CDR3 DNA is TGTGCCAGCAGCCTATACAGCTTCTATGGCGATGAGCAGTTCTTC.

This chain connects TRBV5-1 to TRBJ2-1, with 7 bases matching TRBD1. Germline lookup yields CDR1 SGHRS and CDR2 YFSETQ. The CDR3 extends over 17 amino acids. Trimming removed 4 bases from V and 0 bases from J; junction bases left unmatched: 10. The CDR3 loop reads CASSLPPDRSSYNEQFF. CDR3 nucleotides: TGCGCCAGCAGCCTGCCCCCGGACAGGAGCTCCTACAATGAGCAGTTCTTC.

This clone is a singleton in its sample. The chain carries TRBV5-4 and TRBJ2-3, with 10 positions matching TRBD1. V was pared by 4 bases and J by 3 bases, with 5 bases of the junction left unmatched. The CDR3 consists of 15 residues. The germline CDR1 and CDR2 sequences are SGHNT and YYREEE (reference sequence). This chain's CDR3 is CASSGGQGWTDTQYF. The CDR3 nucleotides read TGTGCCAGCAGCGGGGGACAGGGGTGGACAGATACGCAGTATTTT.

The rearrangement uses TRBV19 and TRBJ2-1, with a possible D match to TRBD2 (6 bases). This CDR3 has 15 amino acids. The V gene lost 9 bases and the J gene lost 6 bases, with 21 bases spanning the gap. Per the germline V gene, CDR1 is LNHDA and CDR2 is SQIVND (reference sequence). For the CDR3, the DNA is TGTGCCAGCGGGGACCCCCGGGGGTTTGGCAATGAGCAGTTCTTC. Amino acids: CASGDPRGFGNEQFF.

This rearrangement joins TRBV6-5 to TRBJ2-2; tentatively, D is TRBD1 (5 bases). The V gene's germline CDR1 is MNHEY and CDR2 SVGAGI. The V end lost 3 bases, the J end lost 0 bases, and 8 bases lay between the germline ends. CDR3 length: 15 amino acids. CDR3 sequence (DNA): TGTGCCAGCAGTTATGGACACCCGAACACCGGGGAGCTGTTTTTT. Encoded protein: CASSYGHPNTGELFF.

This rearrangement joins TRBV30 to TRBJ1-1, with 7 nucleotides matching TRBD1. The V and J ends lost 0 bases and 6 bases, in that order; junction bases with no gene match: 10. Germline lookup yields CDR1 GTSNPN and CDR2 SVGIG (reference sequence). The CDR3 length is 15 residues. The CDR3 nucleotides are TGTGCCTGGAGTGTACCACGACAGGGTGTAGCTGAAGCTTTCTTT. Its translation: CAWSVPRQGVAEAFF.

The V gene is TRBV4-2, the J gene TRBJ2-6, with D perhaps matching TRBD2 (6 bases). The CDR3 has 16 amino acids. Germline CDR1 reads LGHNA; CDR2 reads YNFKEQ. V was clipped by 3 bases and J by 0 bases, with 9 bases between them. Here the CDR3 DNA reads TGTGCCAGCAGCCAGACGGGGGACTCTGGGGCCAACGTCCTGACTTTC. Translating gives CASSQTGDSGANVLTF.

The V call is TRBV4-2, the J call TRBJ2-1, with D possibly being TRBD2 (5 bases). Germline V gene sequence: CDR1 LGHNA, CDR2 YNFKEQ. The CDR3 runs 16 residues. Trimming took off 0 bases at V and 1 base at J, with 10 bases between the two ends. The CDR3 region has the DNA TGTGCCAGCAGCCAAGAAGGTGGGAGATCCTACAATGAGCAGTTCTTC. It yields the protein CASSQEGGRSYNEQFF.